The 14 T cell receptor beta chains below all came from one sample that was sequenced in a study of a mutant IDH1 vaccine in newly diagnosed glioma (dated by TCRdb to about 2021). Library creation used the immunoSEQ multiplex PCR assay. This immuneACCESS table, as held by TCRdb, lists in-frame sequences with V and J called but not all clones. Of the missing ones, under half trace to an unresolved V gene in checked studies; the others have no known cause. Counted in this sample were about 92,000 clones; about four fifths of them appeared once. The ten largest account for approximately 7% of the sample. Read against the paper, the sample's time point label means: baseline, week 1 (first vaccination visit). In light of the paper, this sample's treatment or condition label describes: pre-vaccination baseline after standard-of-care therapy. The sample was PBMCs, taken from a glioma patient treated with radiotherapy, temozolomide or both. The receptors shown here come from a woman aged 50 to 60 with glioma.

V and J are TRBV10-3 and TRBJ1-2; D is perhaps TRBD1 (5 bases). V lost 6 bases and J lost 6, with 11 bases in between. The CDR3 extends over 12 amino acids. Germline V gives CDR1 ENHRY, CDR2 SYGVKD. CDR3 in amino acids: CAISPTGDGYTF. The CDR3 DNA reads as TGTGCCATCAGCCCGACGGGGGATGGCTACACCTTC.

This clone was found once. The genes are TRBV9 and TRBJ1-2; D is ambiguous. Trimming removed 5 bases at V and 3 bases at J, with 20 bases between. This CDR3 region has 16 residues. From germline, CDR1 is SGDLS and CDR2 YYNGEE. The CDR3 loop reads CASSNRGLHTDYGYTF. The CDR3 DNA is TGTGCCAGCAGTAATCGTGGGCTCCACACAGACTATGGCTACACCTTC.

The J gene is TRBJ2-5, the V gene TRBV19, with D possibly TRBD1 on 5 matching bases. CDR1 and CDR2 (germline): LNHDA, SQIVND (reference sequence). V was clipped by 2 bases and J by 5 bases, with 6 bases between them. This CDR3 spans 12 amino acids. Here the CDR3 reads CASSIRGETQYF. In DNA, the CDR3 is TGTGCCAGTAGTATAAGGGGTGAGACCCAGTACTTC.

The CDR3 spells CASSPDPLTAGEQFF. CDR3 DNA sequence: TGTGCCAGCAGCCCGGACCCCTTAACAGCCGGTGAGCAGTTCTTC. The J gene is TRBJ2-1, the V gene TRBV9; D call uncertain. V lost 4 bases and J 9 bases, leaving 20 bases between the germline ends. In germline, CDR1 is SGDLS, CDR2 YYNGEE. The CDR3 consists of 15 residues. Drawing the rest from reference TRBV9 and TRBJ2-1, the complete variable domain is DSGVTQTPKHLITATGQRVTLRCSPRSGDLSVYWYQQSLDQGLQFLIQYYNGEERAKGNILERFSAQQFPDLHSELNLSSLELGDSALYFCASSPDPLTAGEQFFGPGTRLTVL.

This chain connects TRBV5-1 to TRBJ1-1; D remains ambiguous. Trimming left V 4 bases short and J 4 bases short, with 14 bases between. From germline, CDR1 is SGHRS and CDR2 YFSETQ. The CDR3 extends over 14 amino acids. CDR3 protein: CASSRSEGGTEAFF. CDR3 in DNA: TGCGCCAGCAGCCGCTCGGAGGGCGGCACTGAAGCTTTCTTT.

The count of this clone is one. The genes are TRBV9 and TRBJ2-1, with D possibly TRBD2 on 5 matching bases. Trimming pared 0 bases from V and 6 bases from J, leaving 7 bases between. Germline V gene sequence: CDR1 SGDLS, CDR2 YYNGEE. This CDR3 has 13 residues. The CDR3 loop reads CASSVDGGNEQFF. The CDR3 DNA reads TGTGCCAGCAGCGTAGACGGAGGCAATGAGCAGTTCTTC.

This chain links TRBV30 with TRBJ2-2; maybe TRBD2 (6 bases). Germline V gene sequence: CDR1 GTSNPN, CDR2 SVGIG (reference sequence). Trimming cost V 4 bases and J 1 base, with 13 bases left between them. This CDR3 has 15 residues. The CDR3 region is CAWIAHGGNTGELFF. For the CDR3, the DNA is TGTGCCTGGATTGCTCACGGGGGGAACACCGGGGAGCTGTTTTTT.

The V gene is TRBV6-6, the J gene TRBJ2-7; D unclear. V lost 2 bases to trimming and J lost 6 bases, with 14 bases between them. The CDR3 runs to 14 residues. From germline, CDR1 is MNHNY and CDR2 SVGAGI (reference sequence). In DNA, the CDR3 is TGTGCCAGCAGTTACACCCTAGTAGGCGGCGAGCAGTACTTC. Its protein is CASSYTLVGGEQYF.

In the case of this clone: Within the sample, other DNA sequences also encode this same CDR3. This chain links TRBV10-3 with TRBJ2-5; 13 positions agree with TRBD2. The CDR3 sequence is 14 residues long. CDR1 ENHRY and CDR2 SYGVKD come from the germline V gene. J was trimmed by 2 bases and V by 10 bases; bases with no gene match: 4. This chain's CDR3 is CATGLAGVQETQYF. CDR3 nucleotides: TGTGCCACCGGACTAGCGGGAGTACAAGAGACCCAGTACTTC.

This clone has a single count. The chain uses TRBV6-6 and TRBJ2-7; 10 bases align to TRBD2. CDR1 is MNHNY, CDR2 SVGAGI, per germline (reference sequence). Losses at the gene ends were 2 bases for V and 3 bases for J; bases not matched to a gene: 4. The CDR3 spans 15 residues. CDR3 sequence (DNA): TGTGCCAGCAGTTACGGACTAGCGGACTACTACGAGCAGTACTTC. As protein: CASSYGLADYYEQYF.

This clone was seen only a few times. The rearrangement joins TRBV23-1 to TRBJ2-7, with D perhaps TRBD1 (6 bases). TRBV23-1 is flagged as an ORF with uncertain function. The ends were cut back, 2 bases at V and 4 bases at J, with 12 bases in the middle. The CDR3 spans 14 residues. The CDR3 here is CASSQPGDGYEQYF. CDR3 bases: TGCGCCAGCAGTCAACCAGGGGACGGTTACGAGCAGTACTTC.

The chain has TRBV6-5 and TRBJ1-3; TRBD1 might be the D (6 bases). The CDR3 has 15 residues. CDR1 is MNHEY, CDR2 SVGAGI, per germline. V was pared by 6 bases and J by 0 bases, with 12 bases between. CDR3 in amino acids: CASRKQGNSGNTIYF. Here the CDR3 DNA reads TGTGCCAGCAGGAAACAGGGCAACTCTGGAAACACCATATATTTT.

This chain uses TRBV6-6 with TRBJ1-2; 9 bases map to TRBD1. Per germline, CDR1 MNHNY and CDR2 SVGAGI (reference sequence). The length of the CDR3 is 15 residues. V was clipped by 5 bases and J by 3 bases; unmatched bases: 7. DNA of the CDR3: TGTGCCAGCAGTATTCCGGGACAGGGAGACTATGGCTACACCTTC. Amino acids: CASSIPGQGDYGYTF.

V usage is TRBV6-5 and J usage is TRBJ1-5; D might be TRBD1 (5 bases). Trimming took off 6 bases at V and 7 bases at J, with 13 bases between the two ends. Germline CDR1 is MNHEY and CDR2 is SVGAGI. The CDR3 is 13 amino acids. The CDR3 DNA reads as TGTGCCAGCAGCAGCAGGGAGCGCCAGCCCCAGCATTTT. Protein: CASSSRERQPQHF.